This paragraph covers one TCR beta chain sequence. Its antigen is not known. These data come from a study of T cells in women clearing cervical HPV infection. Overall study context: Control women cleared a single incident HPV16 infection within 12 months.

TCRdb keeps only in-frame clones here, not all; method: immunoSEQ multiplex PCR. The sample is made up of under 45,000 clones, and the top ten hold around 5.8% of it. All donors had a single incident cervical HPV16 infection, not prevalent. General observations from the study: CIN3+ cases had significantly higher TCR repertoire richness than controls, but evenness did not differ.

The sequencing input was blood buffy coat. The TCR comes from a woman between 18 and 69 years old with a cervical HPV16 infection that either progressed to CIN3+ or cleared (not recorded which).

CDR3 bases read: TGTGCCAGCAGGACAGGGACCGGGGAG. Amino acid sequence: CASRTGTGE. The whole CDR3 protein reads CASRTGTGELFF. The chain recombines TRBV11-3 with TRBJ2-2; 7 bases are a match to TRBD1. Read coverage stops 3 residues before the CDR3 terminus; the germline J gene supplies the remainder. The V and J ends lost 6 bases and 5 bases, in that order; junction bases with no gene match: 0. The CDR3 sequence is 12 residues long. Per the germline V gene, CDR1 is SGHNT and CDR2 is YENEEA.